These T cell receptor beta chains were read from a single sample in a study of technical replicates of blood from four donors. The assay was immunoSEQ multiplex PCR, and TCRdb's table has in-frame clones only and misses some. The table lists some 83,000 clones, roughly 93% of them singletons. Sequenced material: T cells isolated from PBMCs. The receptors originated from a human donor in good health. Each CDR3 is given with its conserved first and last residue. D genes are given only for firm matches. Size is omitted from some rows. Given values are once, few, many or a class for expanded clones.

D gene: TRBD2; V gene: TRBV27; clone size: once; J gene: TRBJ2-7; CDR3 protein: CASSDRGLVSYEQYF; CDR3 DNA: TGTGCCAGCTCAGACCGGGGACTAGTATCCTACGAGCAGTACTTC
D gene: -; V gene: TRBV11-2; clone size: -; J gene: TRBJ1-1; CDR3 protein: CASSLGGDTEAFF; CDR3 DNA: TGTGCCAGCAGCTTAGGAGGTGACACTGAAGCTTTCTTT
D gene: TRBD2; V gene: TRBV7-9; clone size: -; J gene: TRBJ2-1; CDR3 protein: CASSLAGGRLAAYNEQFF; CDR3 DNA: TGTGCCAGCAGCTTAGCAGGGGGTCGACTAGCGGCATACAATGAGCAGTTCTTC
D gene: -; V gene: TRBV20-1; clone size: -; J gene: TRBJ2-1; CDR3 protein: CSAALAEQFF; CDR3 DNA: TGCAGTGCTGCTCTAGCGGAGCAGTTCTTC
D gene: -; V gene: TRBV13; clone size: -; J gene: TRBJ2-7; CDR3 protein: CASSLSPGQYEQYF; CDR3 DNA: TGTGCCAGCAGCTTATCCCCAGGACAGTACGAGCAGTACTTC
D gene: -; V gene: TRBV28; clone size: -; J gene: TRBJ1-1; CDR3 protein: CASTPQWGGSTEAFF; CDR3 DNA: TGTGCCAGCACCCCTCAGTGGGGCGGTAGTACTGAAGCTTTCTTT
D gene: TRBD1; V gene: TRBV27; clone size: -; J gene: TRBJ1-5; CDR3 protein: CASSIRQGDQPQHF; CDR3 DNA: TGTGCCAGCAGTATTCGACAGGGGGATCAGCCCCAGCATTTT
D gene: -; V gene: TRBV29-1; clone size: -; J gene: TRBJ2-2; CDR3 protein: CSVVFGLYTGELFF; CDR3 DNA: TGCAGCGTTGTTTTCGGACTTTACACCGGGGAGCTGTTTTTT
D gene: -; V gene: TRBV28; clone size: -; J gene: TRBJ2-5; CDR3 protein: CASSRQQVGRWTQYF; CDR3 DNA: TGTGCCAGCAGCCGACAGCAGGTCGGTAGGTGGACCCAGTACTTC
D gene: -; V gene: TRBV7-8; clone size: -; J gene: TRBJ2-7; CDR3 protein: CASSLEGRRGYEQYF; CDR3 DNA: TGTGCCAGCAGCTTAGAAGGTAGGAGAGGATACGAGCAGTACTTC
D gene: -; V gene: TRBV11-1; clone size: -; J gene: TRBJ2-7; CDR3 protein: CASSPRGYYEQYF; CDR3 DNA: TGTGCCAGCAGCCCCCGGGGGTACTACGAGCAGTACTTC
D gene: TRBD2; V gene: TRBV13; clone size: once; J gene: TRBJ2-3; CDR3 protein: CASSSRTSGPLDTQYF; CDR3 DNA: TGTGCCAGCAGCTCCCGCACTAGCGGGCCTCTGGATACGCAGTATTTT
D gene: -; V gene: TRBV5-6; clone size: -; J gene: TRBJ2-3; CDR3 protein: CASRAWAGSTDTQYF; CDR3 DNA: TGTGCCAGCAGGGCTTGGGCGGGTAGCACAGATACGCAGTATTTT
D gene: TRBD2; V gene: TRBV7-3; clone size: -; J gene: TRBJ2-7; CDR3 protein: CASSLNGGGEQYF; CDR3 DNA: TGTGCCAGCAGCTTAAACGGCGGGGGAGAGCAGTACTTC
D gene: -; V gene: TRBV6-6; clone size: -; J gene: TRBJ1-5; CDR3 protein: CASGYLQPQHF; CDR3 DNA: TGTGCCAGCGGTTATCTTCAGCCCCAGCATTTT
D gene: -; V gene: TRBV7-2; clone size: -; J gene: TRBJ2-7; CDR3 protein: CASSPGLTKWEQYF; CDR3 DNA: TGTGCCAGCAGCCCCGGACTAACAAAGTGGGAGCAGTACTTC
D gene: -; V gene: TRBV5-8; clone size: -; J gene: TRBJ2-1; CDR3 protein: CASSLYSDQFF; CDR3 DNA: TGTGCCAGCAGCCTTTATAGCGATCAGTTCTTC
D gene: TRBD1; V gene: TRBV28; clone size: -; J gene: TRBJ1-4; CDR3 protein: CASGPLGTGAEKLFF; CDR3 DNA: TGTGCCAGCGGCCCGCTGGGGACAGGGGCTGAAAAACTGTTTTTT
D gene: -; V gene: TRBV27; clone size: -; J gene: TRBJ2-7; CDR3 protein: CASSLTRGRSYEQYF; CDR3 DNA: TGTGCCAGCAGTTTAACCAGGGGTAGATCCTACGAGCAGTACTTC
D gene: TRBD1; V gene: TRBV6-5; clone size: -; J gene: TRBJ2-4; CDR3 protein: CASSDWTGLSNIQYF; CDR3 DNA: TGTGCCAGCAGTGACTGGACAGGGCTATCAAACATTCAGTACTTC
D gene: -; V gene: TRBV6-1; clone size: -; J gene: TRBJ2-3; CDR3 protein: CASSGREANTDTQYF; CDR3 DNA: TGTGCCAGCAGTGGGAGGGAGGCCAACACAGATACGCAGTATTTT
D gene: -; V gene: TRBV11-3; clone size: -; J gene: TRBJ2-3; CDR3 protein: CASSFSGEADTQYF; CDR3 DNA: TGTGCCAGCAGCTTCTCGGGAGAGGCAGATACGCAGTATTTT
D gene: TRBD2; V gene: TRBV27; clone size: few; J gene: TRBJ2-2; CDR3 protein: CASSLLAGAGELFF; CDR3 DNA: TGTGCCAGCAGTTTACTAGCGGGAGCCGGGGAGCTGTTTTTT
D gene: -; V gene: TRBV5-5; clone size: -; J gene: TRBJ2-5; CDR3 protein: CASSLSPLGTFAETQYF; CDR3 DNA: TGTGCCAGCAGCTTGTCCCCCTTAGGGACTTTTGCAGAGACCCAGTACTTC
D gene: TRBD1; V gene: TRBV11-2; clone size: -; J gene: TRBJ1-2; CDR3 protein: CASSVRTGVGYGYTF; CDR3 DNA: TGTGCCAGCAGCGTACGGACAGGGGTAGGGTATGGCTACACCTTC
D gene: -; V gene: TRBV6-1; clone size: -; J gene: TRBJ1-1; CDR3 protein: CASSDMRESDTEAFF; CDR3 DNA: TGTGCCAGCAGTGATATGAGGGAGTCGGACACTGAAGCTTTCTTT
D gene: -; V gene: TRBV20-1; clone size: -; J gene: TRBJ1-1; CDR3 protein: CSATGNTEAFF; CDR3 DNA: TGCAGTGCTACCGGGAACACTGAAGCTTTCTTT
D gene: TRBD2; V gene: TRBV11-2; clone size: -; J gene: TRBJ2-5; CDR3 protein: CASSFLRRGKETQYF; CDR3 DNA: TGTGCCAGCAGCTTTTTACGGCGGGGGAAAGAGACCCAGTACTTC
D gene: -; V gene: TRBV11-3; clone size: -; J gene: TRBJ2-3; CDR3 protein: CASSPYSSTDTQYF; CDR3 DNA: TGTGCCAGCAGCCCCTATAGCAGCACAGATACGCAGTATTTT
D gene: TRBD1; V gene: TRBV5-6; clone size: -; J gene: TRBJ2-7; CDR3 protein: CASSDPGTDYEQYF; CDR3 DNA: TGTGCCAGCAGTGATCCCGGGACAGACTACGAGCAGTACTTC
D gene: TRBD1; V gene: TRBV5-1; clone size: -; J gene: TRBJ2-2; CDR3 protein: CASSPGDRGDTGELFF; CDR3 DNA: TGCGCCAGCAGCCCGGGGGACAGGGGGGACACCGGGGAGCTGTTTTTT
D gene: TRBD1; V gene: TRBV27; clone size: -; J gene: TRBJ1-2; CDR3 protein: CASSLWKGAKYGYTF; CDR3 DNA: TGTGCCAGCAGTTTATGGAAGGGGGCCAAATATGGCTACACCTTC
D gene: TRBD2; V gene: TRBV4-2; clone size: -; J gene: TRBJ2-7; CDR3 protein: CASSQQALAGGGEQYF; CDR3 DNA: TGTGCCAGCAGCCAGCAGGCTCTAGCGGGAGGCGGCGAGCAGTACTTC
D gene: TRBD1; V gene: TRBV14; clone size: -; J gene: TRBJ2-5; CDR3 protein: CASSQDWPGGRETQYF; CDR3 DNA: TGTGCCAGCAGCCAAGATTGGCCAGGGGGCCGGGAGACCCAGTACTTC
D gene: -; V gene: TRBV6-5; clone size: -; J gene: TRBJ1-1; CDR3 protein: CASRTEGTEAFF; CDR3 DNA: TGTGCCAGCAGAACGGAGGGGACTGAAGCTTTCTTT
D gene: -; V gene: TRBV2; clone size: -; J gene: TRBJ2-3; CDR3 protein: CASSDSPPDTQYF; CDR3 DNA: TGTGCCAGCAGTGATAGCCCCCCAGATACGCAGTATTTT
D gene: TRBD2; V gene: TRBV10-3; clone size: -; J gene: TRBJ2-1; CDR3 protein: CAISEFPGTSGNNEQFF; CDR3 DNA: TGTGCCATCAGTGAGTTCCCCGGGACTAGCGGGAACAATGAGCAGTTCTTC
D gene: -; V gene: TRBV6-1; clone size: -; J gene: TRBJ1-5; CDR3 protein: CASSEAQDSYQPQHF; CDR3 DNA: TGTGCCAGCAGTGAAGCGCAGGATTCCTATCAGCCCCAGCATTTT
D gene: TRBD2; V gene: TRBV28; clone size: -; J gene: TRBJ2-7; CDR3 protein: CASSFGSGATGEQYF; CDR3 DNA: TGTGCCAGCAGTTTTGGGAGCGGGGCAACGGGCGAGCAGTACTTC
D gene: -; V gene: TRBV9; clone size: -; J gene: TRBJ2-2; CDR3 protein: CASSVSLQNTGELFF; CDR3 DNA: TGTGCCAGCAGCGTATCACTCCAGAACACCGGGGAGCTGTTTTTT
D gene: TRBD2; V gene: TRBV5-1; clone size: -; J gene: TRBJ2-1; CDR3 protein: CASSLAIAGGGNEQFF; CDR3 DNA: TGCGCCAGCAGCCTAGCTATAGCGGGAGGAGGCAATGAGCAGTTCTTC
D gene: -; V gene: TRBV6-1; clone size: once; J gene: TRBJ2-7; CDR3 protein: CASSEMTAYEQYF; CDR3 DNA: TGTGCCAGCAGTGAGATGACAGCCTACGAGCAGTACTTC
D gene: TRBD2; V gene: TRBV5-4; clone size: -; J gene: TRBJ2-1; CDR3 protein: CASSRGLAGYNEQFF; CDR3 DNA: TGTGCCAGCAGCAGGGGACTAGCAGGCTACAATGAGCAGTTCTTC
D gene: TRBD1; V gene: TRBV19; clone size: -; J gene: TRBJ1-5; CDR3 protein: CASSITQGGQPQHF; CDR3 DNA: TGTGCCAGTAGTATAACCCAGGGGGGCCAGCCCCAGCATTTT
D gene: TRBD1; V gene: TRBV30; clone size: -; J gene: TRBJ1-2; CDR3 protein: CAWGQGQGNYGYTF; CDR3 DNA: TGTGCCTGGGGTCAGGGACAGGGGAACTATGGCTACACCTTC
D gene: -; V gene: TRBV5-1; clone size: -; J gene: TRBJ1-1; CDR3 protein: CASSIAFLNTEAFF; CDR3 DNA: TGCGCCAGCAGCATAGCCTTTTTGAACACTGAAGCTTTCTTT
D gene: -; V gene: TRBV23-1; clone size: once; J gene: TRBJ2-3; CDR3 protein: CASSQSGRDLINWADTQYF; CDR3 DNA: TGCGCCAGCAGTCAATCAGGACGGGACTTAATAAATTGGGCAGATACGCAGTATTTT